This T cell receptor beta chain was recovered during a study of shared clonotypes between healthy human individuals. For the study at large: Plates per donor: three CD4 naive, three CD4 memory, two CD8 naive, one CD8 memory.

Study-level findings and limits: Rarefaction demonstrated incomplete sorted-subset sequencing despite large depth. In several donors, around 4.5% of naive CD4 clonotypes appeared in common.

Details on this clone: Its antigen is as yet unknown.

Genomic DNA per cell subset filled all wells of several immunoSEQ plates. The method was immunoSEQ multiplex PCR; TCRdb's version includes in-frame clones alone and lacks a portion of them. The sample records about 2 million clones, 95% being singletons. The source material was naive CD4+ T cells sorted from blood. Noted subset: CD45RA+ positively selected. The source is a man in his late teens or twenties in good health.

The CDR3 here is CASSPQTGVGTEAFF. CDR3 DNA: TGCGCCAGCAGCCCTCAGACAGGGGTTGGCACTGAAGCTTTCTTT. The V call is TRBV5-1, the J call TRBJ1-1; 8 nucleotides match TRBD1. V trimming: 4 bases; J trimming: 4 bases; junction bases outside the gene matches: 9. CDR1 and CDR2 (germline): SGHRS, YFSETQ. There are 15 residues in the CDR3.